This entry lists 9 T cell receptor beta chains sequenced from one sample in a study of breast tumors, draining lymph nodes, adjacent tissues. Breast cancer patients provided tissue from their axillary draining lymph nodes. TCRdb fed the multiplex PCR reads into MiXCR, producing one record per CDR3 protein. Of under 85,000 distinct CDR3 sequences in the sample, roughly 20% were seen once. Material: axillary lymph node tissue. These receptors came from a female donor with breast cancer. Some clones in this sample may be carry-over from other donors' samples.

This clonotype was recorded at least ten times. The genes are TRBV7-6 and TRBJ2-1, with D maybe TRBD1 (6 bases). Germline lookup yields CDR1 SGHVS and CDR2 FNYEAQ. This CDR3 has 14 amino acids. With 5 bases removed from V and 6 bases from J, the gap between germline ends came to 14 bases. The CDR3 DNA is TGTGCCAGCAGCCCGCGAGGGACACCCAATGAGCAGTTCTTC. It translates to CASSPRGTPNEQFF.

On this clonotype: This may be a read error, as it is one base from a much larger clone. The genes are TRBV11-2 and TRBJ2-7, with D perhaps TRBD2 (7 bases). CDR3 size: 16 residues. Per germline, CDR1 SGHAT and CDR2 FQNNGV. The ends were cut back, 7 bases at V and 0 bases at J, with 19 bases in the middle. DNA of the CDR3: TGTGCCAGCATCAATTGGGGGGGCAGGTCCTCCTACGAGCAGTACTTC. Translating gives CASINWGGRSSYEQYF.

A remark on this clonotype: Given a much more abundant clone one base away, this may be a read error. V usage is TRBV15 and J usage is TRBJ2-3; maybe TRBD1 (6 bases). Germline loops: CDR1 LNHNV, CDR2 YYDKDF (reference sequence). This CDR3 region has 14 residues. CDR3: CATSRGQGSDTQCF. The CDR3 DNA reads TGTGCCACCAGCAGAGGGCAGGGGTCAGATACGCAGTGTTTT.

This clonotype has only a few counts. The rearrangement joins TRBV3-1 to TRBJ1-2, with 8 bases aligning to TRBD1. Germline assignment: CDR1 LGHDT and CDR2 YNNKEL (reference sequence). V shed 3 bases and J 7 bases; nucleotides not matched to a gene: 4. This CDR3 contains 13 residues. For the CDR3, the DNA is TGTGCCAGCAGCCAGAGGACAGGGAGTGGCTACACCTTC. Translation: CASSQRTGSGYTF.

This clonotype was seen ten or more times. V gene TRBV7-9 combines with J gene TRBJ2-1, with TRBD1 identical over 7 bases. V gave up 0 bases and J gave up 5 bases; unmatched junction bases: 4. From germline, CDR1 is SEHNR and CDR2 FQNEAQ (reference sequence). CDR3 size: 15 residues. This CDR3 reads CASSLAGTADNEQFF. CDR3 nucleotide sequence: TGTGCCAGCAGCTTAGCCGGGACAGCTGACAATGAGCAGTTCTTC.

CDR3 protein: CASSPSTGNIQYF. CDR3 bases: TGCGCCAGCAGCCCCTCAACAGGTAACATTCAGTACTTC. V is TRBV5-1 and J is TRBJ2-4; maybe TRBD1 (5 bases). Per the germline V gene, CDR1 is SGHRS and CDR2 is YFSETQ. The CDR3 covers 13 residues. V lost 4 bases to trimming and J lost 7 bases, with 12 bases between them.

This clonotype was observed many times. The CDR3 region has the DNA TGTGCCAGCTCGAAAGCGGGGGGTGTGGCCCAGTACTTC. Translating it yields CASSKAGGVAQYF. This rearrangement joins TRBV6-6 to TRBJ2-5; the match to TRBD2 covers 9 bases. Germline lookup yields CDR1 MNHNY and CDR2 SVGAGI (reference sequence). Unmatched junction bases numbered 10, after V lost 8 bases and J lost 9 bases. The CDR3 covers 13 residues.

This clonotype has at least ten counts. The chain couples TRBV5-1 to TRBJ1-2; D uncertain. V shed 2 bases and J shed 5 bases, with 13 bases lying between them. Looked up from germline, CDR1 is SGHRS and CDR2 is YFSETQ. This CDR3 is 14 amino acids long. CDR3 loop: CASSFEGQSYGYTF. CDR3 nucleotides: TGCGCCAGCAGCTTCGAAGGGCAGAGTTATGGCTACACCTTC.

This clonotype was seen ten or more times. This chain connects TRBV10-3 to TRBJ2-1; 7 bases agree with TRBD2. CDR1 ENHRY and CDR2 SYGVKD come from the germline V gene. Losses at the gene ends were 5 bases for V and 7 bases for J; bases not matched to a gene: 8. There are 14 residues in the CDR3. The CDR3 reads CAISPLRGRNEQFF. In DNA, the CDR3 is TGTGCCATCAGTCCCCTACGCGGGAGAAATGAGCAGTTCTTC.